This T cell receptor beta chain was sequenced for a study of T cell responses to AZD1222 COVID-19 vaccine. Whole-study context: Both about-4-week and about-12-week second-dose recipients were combined. Study results and caveats: Most donors were white British and more were female, and clonal diversity was possibly underestimated. The reported proportion of spike-specific TCRs targeting unmutated variant regions was nearly half. Two AZD1222 administrations were followed by greater Spike-specific TCR breadth and depth.

Germline values: CDR1 MNHEY, CDR2 SVGEGT. V lost 5 bases to trimming and J lost 2 bases, with 13 bases between them. The CDR3 has 15 amino acids. On this clone: Its antigen is not identified.

Sequencing used immunoSEQ multiplex PCR; TCRdb keeps in-frame clones, though not all of them. The profile shows 99,000 or so clones, over 80% of them singletons. This rearrangement joins TRBV6-2 or TRBV6-3 to TRBJ1-5; D might be TRBD1 (5 bases). The origin of this receptor is an adult in good health. The sequencing here drew on peripheral blood, taken on day 0 of AZD1222 vaccination. The CDR3 nucleotides read TGTGCCAGCAGTGGGTTCGGGGCTGGCAATCAGCCCCAGCATTTT. It yields the protein CASSGFGAGNQPQHF.